The clone carrying this T cell receptor (beta chain) appeared a single time. The data originate from a study of blood T cell repertoires in COVID-19. Germline V lookup: CDR1 LGHDT, CDR2 YNNKEL (reference sequence). Trimming removed 4 bases at V and 6 bases at J, with 16 bases between. The CDR3 contains 15 residues. Data came from immunoSEQ multiplex PCR; TCRdb stores just in-frame clones and leaves some out. The data contain 130,000 to 150,000 clones, 85% to 90% of them singletons. This TCR came from a man between 50 and 59 years old with active or convalescent COVID-19. The chain joins TRBV3-1 (or the pseudogene TRBV3-2) to TRBJ2-1; tentatively, D is TRBD1 (6 bases). Sequenced material: peripheral blood. This chain's CDR3 is CASSLWGLGVNEQFF. The CDR3 DNA reads TGTGCCAGCAGCCTTTGGGGGCTCGGTGTCAATGAGCAGTTCTTC.